The 29 T cell receptor beta chains below all came from one sample that was sequenced in a study of breast tumors, draining lymph nodes, adjacent tissues. Axillary draining lymph nodes of breast cancer patients supplied the node samples. TCRdb processed the multiplex PCR reads anew with MiXCR; each CDR3 protein has one entry. The sample has hundreds of thousands of distinct CDR3 sequences, about 32% seen once; the top ten hold 1.2% to 1.5%. Sequenced material: axillary lymph node tissue. All receptors come from a female donor with breast cancer. Some clones in this sample may be carry-over from other donors' samples.

Regarding this clonotype: A much larger clone differs by one base, so this may be a read error. CDR3 sequence (DNA): TGTGCCAGCAGTGAAGAGGATAGCCGAGAGACCCAGTACTTC. Residues: CASSEEDSRETQYF. The genes are TRBV2 and TRBJ2-5; no clear D gene. V was clipped by 1 base and J by 4 bases, with 10 bases between them. Germline lookup yields CDR1 SNHLY and CDR2 FYNNEI. This CDR3 has 14 amino acids.

This clonotype was observed many times. The chain employs TRBV5-8 and TRBJ1-5; D may be TRBD1 (5 bases). V shed 0 bases and J shed 1 base, with 8 bases lying between them. Germline V gene lookup returns CDR1 SGHTS and CDR2 YDEGEE. The CDR3 spans 15 residues. The chain's CDR3 is CASSLVGGSNQPQHF. Here the CDR3 DNA reads TGTGCCAGCAGCTTGGTCGGGGGAAGCAATCAGCCCCAGCATTTT.

This clonotype showed up many times. The genes are TRBV7-6 and TRBJ2-1; no reliable D call. Looked up from germline, CDR1 is SGHVS and CDR2 is FNYEAQ. V was trimmed by 2 bases and J by 15 bases, leaving 26 bases between them. This CDR3 is built from 16 residues. The CDR3 DNA is TGTGCCAGCAGCTTAAGTCACTCCGGCGGCCAACCGGCTCCGTTCTTC. This translates into CASSLSHSGGQPAPFF.

CDR3 sequence reads: CASSGVRDRGYEHF. The CDR3 nucleotides read TGTGCCAGCAGTGGGGTTCGGGACAGGGGGTACGAGCATTTT. The chain recombines TRBV5-4 with TRBJ1-5, with 11 positions matching TRBD1. Germline-derived CDR1 and CDR2 are SGHNT and YYREEE (reference sequence). With 5 bases clipped from V and 14 bases from J, the junction kept 12 bases outside the gene matches. The CDR3 contains 14 residues.

In its sample, this clonotype was seen a few times. This chain uses TRBV27 with TRBJ2-1; the match to TRBD1 covers 10 bases. Germline lookup yields CDR1 MNHEY and CDR2 SMNVEV (reference sequence). This CDR3 comprises 15 residues. The V segment lost 7 bases and the J segment 4 bases; nucleotides outside the gene matches: 7. In DNA, the CDR3 is TGTGCCAGCACCACCCGGGACAGGGGTTACAATGAGCAGTTCTTC. As protein: CASTTRDRGYNEQFF.

In its sample, this clonotype was seen many times. The chain joins TRBV18 to TRBJ1-5; D perhaps matches TRBD1 (6 bases). Trimming left V 8 bases short and J 4 bases short, with 12 bases between. This CDR3 contains 13 residues. CDR1 and CDR2 (germline): KGHSH, LQKENI. This CDR3 reads CASATGLNQPQHF. The CDR3, as DNA: TGTGCCAGCGCTACAGGGCTGAATCAGCCCCAGCATTTT.

The rearrangement joins TRBV7-2 to TRBJ1-6, with D uncertain. The CDR3 covers 13 residues. Germline V gene lookup returns CDR1 SGHTA and CDR2 FQGNSA. V shed 4 bases and J shed 5 bases, with 6 bases lying between them. The CDR3 spells CASSWPNNSPLHF. In DNA form, the CDR3 reads TGTGCCAGCAGCTGGCCGAATAATTCACCCCTCCACTTT.

There are a few counts of this clonotype. The chain combines TRBV13 with TRBJ1-1; D not resolved. The germline V gene has CDR1 PRHDT and CDR2 FYEKMQ (reference sequence). The CDR3 spans 14 residues. V was cut by 2 bases and J by 1 base, with 8 bases left in between. CDR3 region: CASSLRVPNTEAFF. CDR3 in DNA: TGTGCCAGCAGCTTACGTGTCCCGAACACTGAAGCTTTCTTT. The full variable domain, rest sourced from reference TRBV13 and TRBJ1-1, is AAGVIQSPRHLIKEKRETATLKCYPIPRHDTVYWYQQGPGQDPQFLISFYEKMQSDKGSIPDRFSAQQFSDYHSELNMSSLELGDSALYFCASSLRVPNTEAFFGQGTRLTVV.

This clonotype has at least ten counts. The V and J genes are TRBV18 and TRBJ1-2, with unresolved D. The CDR3 contains 14 residues. Per germline, CDR1 KGHSH and CDR2 LQKENI. V was pared by 5 bases and J by 2 bases, with 12 bases between. As DNA, the CDR3 is TGTGCCAGCTCAATTTCGTCGAGGAACTATGGCTACACCTTC. This translates into CASSISSRNYGYTF. The full variable domain, its missing parts supplied by reference TRBV18 and TRBJ1-2, is NAGVMQNPRHLVRRRGQEARLRCSPMKGHSHVYWYRQLPEEGLKFMVYLQKENIIDESGMPKERFSAEFPKEGPSILRIQQVVRGDSAAYFCASSISSRNYGYTFGSGTRLTVV.

This clonotype was seen at least ten times. This sequence joins TRBV9 and TRBJ2-7; TRBD2 matches 12 bases. V dropped 6 bases and J dropped 6; count of bases not matched to a gene: 7. This CDR3 region has 14 residues. Germline V gene data show CDR1 as SGDLS and CDR2 as YYNGEE. The CDR3 DNA sequence: TGTGCCAGCACGAGACTAGCGGGAGTGGGCGAGCAGTACTTC. It translates to CASTRLAGVGEQYF.

The table lists this clonotype with many counts. The chain links TRBV20-1 to TRBJ2-7, with 11 bases fitting TRBD2. The CDR3 loop spans 17 amino acids. The junction had 11 bases not matched to a gene; V was cut back by 2 bases and J by 2 bases. CDR1 DFQATT and CDR2 SNEGSKA come from the germline V gene (reference sequence). The CDR3 region has the DNA TGCAGTGCTAGAAGGGGGACTAGCGGCTCGAAACCCTACGAGCAGTACTTC. This encodes CSARRGTSGSKPYEQYF.

This clonotype was seen once. Germline and junction disagree at one end, which may indicate a read error. The chain combines TRBV12-3 or TRBV12-4 with TRBJ2-6; D remains unclear. The CDR3 is 13 amino acids. This CDR3 reads CASSSPRPNTEAF. The CDR3 DNA reads TGTGCCAGCAGTTCTCCGAGGCCGAACACTGAAGCTTTC.

This clonotype was seen ten or more times. The V call is TRBV28, the J call TRBJ2-5; D gene unclear. CDR1 and CDR2 from the germline V gene are MDHEN and SYDVKM. The V end was cut by 4 bases, the J end by 2 bases, with 11 bases between. There are 14 residues in the CDR3. This chain's CDR3 is CASSSGLLQETQYF. The CDR3 DNA follows: TGTGCCAGCAGTTCGGGCCTATTACAAGAGACCCAGTACTTC.

A note on this clonotype: This may be a read error, as it is one base from a much larger clone. The genes are TRBV18 and TRBJ1-4; 7 nucleotides align to TRBD1. Looked up from germline, CDR1 is KGHSH and CDR2 is LQKENI. Trimming took 1 base from V and 7 from J; bases not matched to a gene: 6. The CDR3 totals 15 residues. In nucleotides, the CDR3 is TGTGCCAGCTCACCACTAGACAGGGCTGGTGAAAAACTGTTTTTT. Translating gives CASSPLDRAGEKLFF.

V and J are TRBV7-9 and TRBJ2-6; no reliable D call. There are 14 residues in the CDR3. V lost 0 bases and J 4 bases, leaving 4 bases between the germline ends. CDR1 SEHNR and CDR2 FQNEAQ come from the germline V gene (reference sequence). The CDR3, as DNA: TGTGCCAGCAGCTTAGCTCAGGGGGCCAACGTCCTGACTTTC. It yields the protein CASSLAQGANVLTF.

This clonotype was recorded at least ten times. V gene TRBV27 combines with J gene TRBJ1-6; 7 bases agree with TRBD1. The CDR3 covers 15 residues. CDR1 is MNHEY, CDR2 SMNVEV, per germline (reference sequence). The V gene end was trimmed by 6 bases and the J gene end by 3 bases; junction bases not matched to a gene: 5. CDR3 sequence (DNA): TGTGCCAGCAGCTCAGGGGGACACTATAATTCACCCCTCCACTTT. This translates into CASSSGGHYNSPLHF.

This rearrangement joins TRBV19 to TRBJ2-5; 10 bases fit TRBD1. V lost 6 bases and J lost 3; bases outside the gene matches: 1. The CDR3 runs 13 residues. Germline V gene sequence: CDR1 LNHDA, CDR2 SQIVND (reference sequence). Here the CDR3 reads CASRGTGEETQYF. The DNA of the CDR3 is TGTGCCAGTAGAGGGACAGGGGAAGAGACCCAGTACTTC.

At least ten counts were recorded for this clonotype. V gene TRBV13 combines with J gene TRBJ2-7, with D possibly being TRBD2 (6 bases). This CDR3 spans 17 amino acids. Germline values: CDR1 PRHDT, CDR2 FYEKMQ (reference sequence). Deletions cut 5 bases from V and 2 bases from J, with 22 bases between. CDR3 in amino acids: CASSERRGKPPTYEQYF. CDR3 nucleotide sequence: TGTGCCAGCAGCGAAAGGCGGGGCAAACCTCCTACCTACGAGCAGTACTTC.

V gene TRBV30 combines with J gene TRBJ1-1; TRBD1 might be the D (6 bases). Germline V gene sequence: CDR1 GTSNPN, CDR2 SVGIG (reference sequence). V was cut by 5 bases and J by 2 bases, with 21 bases left in between. This CDR3 comprises 16 residues. The CDR3 region has the DNA TGTGCCTGGGGACCGAGAGGCAGGGGTTCCAACACTGAAGCTTTCTTT. Translation gives CAWGPRGRGSNTEAFF. Full variable domain (rest looked up from reference TRBV30 and TRBJ1-1): SQTIHQWPATLVQPVGSPLSLECTVEGTSNPNLYWYRQAAGRGLQLLFYSVGIGQISSEVPQNLSASRPQDRQFILSSKKLLLSDSGFYLCAWGPRGRGSNTEAFFGQGTRLTVV.

This clonotype was seen repeatedly, ten times or more. This chain links TRBV20-1 with TRBJ1-6, with TRBD1 as a possible D gene (5 bases). This CDR3 is built from 17 residues. Germline V CDR1 and CDR2: DFQATT, SNEGSKA (reference sequence). Trimming shortened V by 5 bases and J by 7 bases, and 24 bases separated the two germline ends. CDR3 in DNA: TGCAGTGCTCCACCCAGTGGGAGGGGAAGCACGAATTCACCCCTCCACTTT. As protein: CSAPPSGRGSTNSPLHF.

This clonotype was counted once. The V call is TRBV11-3, the J call TRBJ1-6; possible D gene TRBD1, 5 bases. The ends were cut back, 3 bases at V and 9 bases at J, with 18 bases in the middle. Per the germline V gene, CDR1 is SGHNT and CDR2 is YENEEA. This CDR3 is built from 16 residues. As DNA, the CDR3 is TGTGCCAGCAGCTTCCCCCGGGGGAGTCTCGGTTCACCCCTCCACTTT. Translated: CASSFPRGSLGSPLHF.

This clonotype was recorded many times. DNA for the CDR3: TGTGCCAGCAGCGCGGGACGGAACCAAGAGACCCAGTACTTC. Its translation is CASSAGRNQETQYF. The genes are TRBV7-9 and TRBJ2-5; D may be TRBD2 (6 bases). The germline V and J ends were trimmed by 5 bases and 0 bases, with 10 bases remaining between them. CDR1 SEHNR and CDR2 FQNEAQ come from the germline V gene (reference sequence). The length of the CDR3 is 14 residues.

This clonotype was counted at least ten times. This rearrangement joins TRBV6-4 to TRBJ2-1; TRBD2 matches at 7 bases. The V gene's germline CDR1 is MRHNA and CDR2 SNTAGT. This CDR3 has 14 amino acids. V shed 5 bases, J shed 0 bases, and the junction held 1 base outside the gene matches. CDR3 in amino acids: CASSRDYSYNEQFF. As DNA, the CDR3 is TGTGCCAGCAGTCGGGACTACTCCTACAATGAGCAGTTCTTC.

This clonotype was found a few times. The gene calls are TRBV6-6 and TRBJ1-1; 7 nucleotides match TRBD1. CDR3 length equals 12 residues. The germline gives CDR1 MNHNY, CDR2 SVGAGI (reference sequence). The V gene end was trimmed by 5 bases and the J gene end by 8 bases; junction bases not matched to a gene: 5. CDR3 coding DNA: TGTGCCAGCAGTGAAACGGGACAGGAAGCTTTCTTT. This encodes CASSETGQEAFF.

The CDR3 loop is CASSPGVRGTEAFF. CDR3 nucleotide sequence: TGTGCCAGCAGTCCAGGGGTTCGGGGCACTGAAGCTTTCTTT. This rearrangement joins TRBV12-3 or TRBV12-4 to TRBJ1-1; D is possibly TRBD1 (6 bases). Trimming shortened V by 5 bases and J by 4 bases, and 14 bases separated the two germline ends. The CDR3 extends over 14 amino acids.

This clonotype came up many times. This chain links TRBV7-2 with TRBJ2-1; 9 bases match TRBD1. After removal of 5 bases from V and 3 bases from J, the junction contained 5 bases not matched to a gene. Germline loops: CDR1 SGHTA, CDR2 FQGNSA. CDR3 length: 15 residues. CDR3 region: CASSTRQGDYNEQFF. CDR3 nucleotides: TGTGCCAGCAGCACTAGACAGGGGGACTACAATGAGCAGTTCTTC.

This clonotype has a count of ten or more. The V gene is TRBV19, the J gene TRBJ2-1; 8 bases align to TRBD2. The V segment lost 4 bases and the J segment 10 bases; nucleotides outside the gene matches: 0. This CDR3 spans 11 amino acids. Germline V gene sequence: CDR1 LNHDA, CDR2 SQIVND (reference sequence). CDR3 in DNA: TGTGCCAGTAGTAGCGGGAGGGAGCAGTTCTTC. Its translation: CASSSGREQFF. Full variable domain (remainder filled in from reference TRBV19 and TRBJ2-1): DGGITQSPKYLFRKEGQNVTLSCEQNLNHDAMYWYRQDPGQGLRLIYYSQIVNDFQKGDIAEGYSVSREKKESFPLTVTSAQKNPTAFYLCASSSGREQFFGPGTRLTVL.

This clonotype appeared many times. Germline is not matched at one junction end, which may reflect a read error. The gene calls are TRBV6-1 and TRBJ1-3; D is uncertain. The CDR3 runs to 16 residues. Germline loops: CDR1 MNHNS, CDR2 SASEGT. CDR3 region: CASSVGPTRSGNTIYF. The CDR3 nucleotides are TGTGCCAGTAGTGTTGGACCCACGAGATCTGGAAACACCATATATTTT.

This clonotype was seen just once. This may arise from a read error, as a much more abundant clone is one base away. The chain joins TRBV6-2 or TRBV6-3 to TRBJ2-1; the D gene is possibly TRBD2 (6 bases). Trimming left V 11 bases short and J 4 bases short, with 21 bases between. There are 15 residues in the CDR3. The germline gives CDR1 MNHEY, CDR2 SVGEGT. In DNA form, the CDR3 reads TGTGCCGGCCAGATTACTAGCTCCCCTTACAATGAGCAGTTCTTC. Its protein is CAGQITSSPYNEQFF.